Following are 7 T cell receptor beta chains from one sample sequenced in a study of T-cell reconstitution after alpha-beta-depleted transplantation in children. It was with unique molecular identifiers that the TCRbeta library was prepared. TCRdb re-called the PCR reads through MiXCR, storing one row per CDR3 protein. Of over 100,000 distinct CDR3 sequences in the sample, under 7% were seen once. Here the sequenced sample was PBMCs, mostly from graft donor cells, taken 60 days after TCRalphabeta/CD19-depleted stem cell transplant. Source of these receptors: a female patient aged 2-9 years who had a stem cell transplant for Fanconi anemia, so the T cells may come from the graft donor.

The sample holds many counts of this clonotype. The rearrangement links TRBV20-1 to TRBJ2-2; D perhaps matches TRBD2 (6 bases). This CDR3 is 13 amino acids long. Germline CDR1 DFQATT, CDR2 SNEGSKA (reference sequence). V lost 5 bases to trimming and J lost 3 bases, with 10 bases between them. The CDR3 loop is CSAPGLHTGELFF. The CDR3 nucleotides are TGCAGTGCTCCGGGACTGCACACCGGGGAGCTGTTTTTT.

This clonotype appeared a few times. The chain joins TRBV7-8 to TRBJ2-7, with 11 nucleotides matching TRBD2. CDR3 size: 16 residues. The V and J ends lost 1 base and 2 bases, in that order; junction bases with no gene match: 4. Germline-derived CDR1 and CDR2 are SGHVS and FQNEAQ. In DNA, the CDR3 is TGTGCCAGCAGCTTAGATAGACTAGCGGGGACCTACGAGCAGTACTTC. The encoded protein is CASSLDRLAGTYEQYF.

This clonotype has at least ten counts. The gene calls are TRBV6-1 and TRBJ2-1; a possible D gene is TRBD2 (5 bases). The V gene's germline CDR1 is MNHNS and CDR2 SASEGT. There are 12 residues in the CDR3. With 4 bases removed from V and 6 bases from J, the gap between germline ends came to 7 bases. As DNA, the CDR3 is TGTGCCAGCAGTGCAACTAGCAATGAGCAGTTCTTC. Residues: CASSATSNEQFF.

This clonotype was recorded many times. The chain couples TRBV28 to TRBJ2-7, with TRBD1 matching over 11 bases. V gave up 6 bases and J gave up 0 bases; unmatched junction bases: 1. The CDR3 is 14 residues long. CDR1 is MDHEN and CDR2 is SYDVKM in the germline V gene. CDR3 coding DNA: TGTGCCAGCAGGGGACAGGGGGTCTCCTACGAGCAGTACTTC. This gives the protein CASRGQGVSYEQYF. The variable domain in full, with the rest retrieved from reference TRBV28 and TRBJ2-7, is DVKVTQSSRYLVKRTGEKVFLECVQDMDHENMFWYRQDPGLGLRLIYFSYDVKMKEKGDIPEGYSVSREKKERFSLILESASTNQTSMYLCASRGQGVSYEQYFGPGTRLTVT.

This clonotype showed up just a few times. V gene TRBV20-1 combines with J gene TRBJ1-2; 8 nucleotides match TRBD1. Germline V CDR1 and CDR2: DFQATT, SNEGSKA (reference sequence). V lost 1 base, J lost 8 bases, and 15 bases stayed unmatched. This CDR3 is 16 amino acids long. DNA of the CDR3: TGCAGTGCTAGAGTCGCATCCCCAGACAGGGGAGGGGGCTACACCTTC. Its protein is CSARVASPDRGGGYTF.

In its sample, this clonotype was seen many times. CDR3 coding DNA: TGTGCCAGCAGCTTCTTGACAGGGCCCCCCTACAATGAGCAGTTCTTC. The encoded protein is CASSFLTGPPYNEQFF. This chain connects TRBV7-9 to TRBJ2-1; 7 bases line up with TRBD1. V dropped 3 bases and J dropped 2; count of bases not matched to a gene: 7. The germline V gene has CDR1 SEHNR and CDR2 FQNEAQ (reference sequence). CDR3 length: 16 residues.

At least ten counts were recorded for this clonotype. The chain's CDR3 is CASSPTRGYGYTF. CDR3 DNA sequence: TGTGCCAGCAGCCCGACAAGAGGCTATGGCTACACCTTC. This sequence joins TRBV11-1 and TRBJ1-2; D gene ambiguous. This CDR3 spans 13 amino acids. Trimming pared 5 bases from V and 4 bases from J, leaving 11 bases between. CDR1 is SGHAT, CDR2 FQDESV, per germline (reference sequence). Using reference TRBV11-1 and TRBJ1-2 for the parts outside the CDR3, the full variable domain is EAEVAQSPRYKITEKSQAVAFWCDPISGHATLYWYRQILGQGPELLVQFQDESVVDDSQLPKDRFSAERLKGVDSTLKIQPAELGDSAMYLCASSPTRGYGYTFGSGTRLTVV.